This T cell receptor (beta chain) was identified during a study of T cells in Graves' hyperthyroidism and ophthalmopathy. TCR beta CDR3 regions were amplified from RNA transcripts. The HTBI primer set served for first-round RT-PCR of the TCR CDR3. TCRdb re-derived calls from the multiplex PCR reads in MiXCR, one entry per CDR3 protein. The repertoire consists of hundreds of thousands of distinct CDR3 sequences, with approximately 23% occurring once and the leading ten covering about 40%. The diagnoses drew upon clinical symptoms, serum thyroxine and TRAb, thyroid ultrasound and orbital computed tomography. Study conclusions and caveats: Ophthalmopathy, which appeared later, was predicted by the model a median approximately 6 months before onset. Researchers found most expanded thyroid clonotypes above 0.001 in blood as well.

There are many counts of this clonotype. What it binds is unknown. V was trimmed by 5 bases and J by 2 bases, leaving 10 bases between them. Germline values: CDR1 MNHEY, CDR2 SVGAGI. This CDR3 is built from 13 residues. The receptor was isolated from a woman aged 40-49 years with Graves' ophthalmopathy. Input material: blood. The chain joins TRBV6-5 to TRBJ2-7; no reliable D call. Written as DNA, the CDR3 is TGTGCCAGCAGTCTGGACGGACCCTACGAGCAGTACTTC. Translated: CASSLDGPYEQYF.